This TCR beta chain stems from a study of blood T cell repertoires in COVID-19. With 3 bases removed from V and 5 bases from J, the gap between germline ends came to 8 bases. CDR1 is SEHNR and CDR2 is FQNEAQ in the germline V gene (reference sequence). The CDR3 is made up of 14 amino acids. Measured with immunoSEQ multiplex PCR; TCRdb has only the in-frame clones, and not every one. The top ten hold about 11% of the sample, which has 310,000 or so clones, about 88% seen once. Sequenced material: peripheral blood. The chain employs TRBV7-9 and TRBJ1-6, with no clear D. The clonotype was recovered from a woman aged 25 to 39 with COVID-19, enrolled during active disease. The CDR3 nucleotides are TGTGCCAGCAGCTTCCCGGGGAATAATTCACCCCTCCACTTT. This encodes CASSFPGNNSPLHF.